The text below deals with one T cell receptor beta chain. Its specificity is not known. TCRdb analysed the RT-PCR reads with MiXCR anew, one entry per CDR3 protein. The table records 700,000 to 900,000 distinct CDR3 sequences, 21% of them present only once. V dropped 6 bases and J dropped 2 bases, with 17 bases sitting between them. There are 15 residues in the CDR3. Per the germline V gene, CDR1 is SGHRS and CDR2 is YFSETQ. This entry belongs to a study of response to subunit inactivated influenza vaccine. The study's findings and limits: Researchers suggested that each seasonal influenza vaccination recruits few new T cells.

This sequence originates from a man in his fifties or sixties who received an inactivated influenza vaccine. The chain uses TRBV5-1 and TRBJ1-2, with D tentatively TRBD1 (6 bases). The sample here was PBMCs from blood, taken 4 to 6 days after vaccination. CDR3 DNA: TGCGCCAGCAAGGGGGGAGCGTCGGACAACTATGGCTACACCTTC. It is translated as CASKGGASDNYGYTF.